The present T cell receptor beta chain was sequenced within a study of T-cell reconstitution after alpha-beta-depleted transplantation in children. Germline assignment: CDR1 MNHNY and CDR2 SVGAGI (reference sequence). V shed 4 bases and J shed 6 bases, with 10 bases lying between them. The CDR3 is 13 residues long. For TCRbeta, the library was prepared with unique molecular identifiers. TCRdb re-derived calls from the PCR reads in MiXCR, one entry per CDR3 protein. This repertoire shows more than 75,000 distinct CDR3 sequences, around a quarter found once; its top ten account for 20% to 25%. The TCR sequence derives from a boy between 2 and 15 years old with acute lymphoblastic leukemia, due to receive a stem cell transplant. The source was PBMCs, collected before TCRalphabeta/CD19-depleted stem cell transplant. The V call is TRBV6-6, the J call TRBJ1-5; D possibly corresponds to TRBD1 (5 bases). CDR3 bases: TGTGCCAGCAGTTCAACAGGAAGTCAGCCCCAGCATTTT. Its protein is CASSSTGSQPQHF.